A selection of T cell receptor beta chains follows, all from one sample in a study of T cells expressing NK-cell markers. Following a re-call of the 5' RACE reads, TCRdb has one entry per CDR3 protein and lacks DNA. This table holds about 150,000 distinct CDR3 sequences. Sequencing was performed on blood T cells: a sorted CD56 or NKG2C T cell subset, CD4+ or CD8+ T cells, or bulk PBMC T cells (not recorded which). These receptors were obtained from a woman between 50 and 59 years old in good health. The CDR3 runs from the conserved cysteine through the conserved F or W. A row's size may be missing; if present it is once, few, many or a size class.

medium-sized,TRBV30,TRBJ2-1,CAWKELQGDSYNEQFF
NA,TRBV24-1,TRBJ2-3,CATRASGMMDTQYF
NA,TRBV5-1,TRBJ2-7,CASKTGLADNYEQYF
NA,TRBV30,TRBJ2-3,CAWSQDQGGTQYF
NA,TRBV7-8,TRBJ2-2,CASSPWDRGNAGELFF
NA,TRBV27,TRBJ2-5,CASRTSGRGETQYF
NA,TRBV10-3,TRBJ1-5,CAISDRGFHQPQHF
NA,TRBV3-1,TRBJ2-1,CASSQDWGENEQFF
NA,TRBV20-1,TRBJ2-1,CSARDRVEAGTSFEQFF
NA,TRBV20-1,TRBJ2-1,CSALPREAYNEQFF
NA,TRBV12-5,TRBJ1-1,CASGLEGGSAFF
NA,TRBV6-5,TRBJ2-3,CASSLSRTQKQYF
NA,TRBV6-2/TRBV6-3,TRBJ2-4,CASSYGVSDIQYF
NA,TRBV6-5,TRBJ1-1,CASSYSRRGMNTEAFF
NA,TRBV10-2,TRBJ2-5,CASSTTEGLAGRDWETQYF
NA,TRBV24-1,TRBJ1-1,CATMGGGTEAFF
NA,TRBV12-5,TRBJ2-1,CASGRSPGLVGNNEQFF
NA,TRBV5-1,TRBJ1-5,CASSLLGGQNQPQHF
NA,TRBV2,TRBJ2-4,CASSEGADVGNIQYF
NA,TRBV7-9,TRBJ2-1,CASSLGPDGGGRNNEQFF
NA,TRBV24-1,TRBJ2-1,CATSDLTSGTSNEQFF
NA,TRBV27,TRBJ2-1,CASSPLAGGGNEQFF
NA,TRBV30,TRBJ2-5,CAWSLAGGPGETQYF
NA,TRBV7-9,TRBJ2-3,CASSPWGGTDTQYF
NA,TRBV24-1,TRBJ2-5,CATSGGRETQYF
NA,TRBV29-1,TRBJ2-7,CSVEGLTYATYEQYF
NA,TRBV27,TRBJ2-7,CASSPYFGSYEQYF
NA,TRBV7-9,TRBJ2-1,CASSLAIGGHEQFF